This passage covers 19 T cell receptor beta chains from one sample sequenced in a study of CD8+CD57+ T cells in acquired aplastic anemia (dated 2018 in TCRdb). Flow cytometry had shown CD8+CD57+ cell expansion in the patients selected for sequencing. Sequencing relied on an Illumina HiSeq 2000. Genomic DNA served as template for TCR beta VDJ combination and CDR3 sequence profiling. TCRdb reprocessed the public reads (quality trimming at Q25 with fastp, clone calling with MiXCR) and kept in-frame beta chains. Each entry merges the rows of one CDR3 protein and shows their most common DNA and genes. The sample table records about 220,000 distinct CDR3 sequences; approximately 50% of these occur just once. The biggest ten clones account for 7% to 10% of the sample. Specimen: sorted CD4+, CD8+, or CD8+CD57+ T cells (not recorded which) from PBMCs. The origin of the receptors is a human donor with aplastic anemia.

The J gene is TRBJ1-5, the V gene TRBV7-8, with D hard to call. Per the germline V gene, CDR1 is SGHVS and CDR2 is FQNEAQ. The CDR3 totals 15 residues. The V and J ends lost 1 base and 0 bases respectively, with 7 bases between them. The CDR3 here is CASSLEEDSNQPQHF. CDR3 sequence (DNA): TGTGCCAGCAGCTTAGAAGAGGATAGCAATCAGCCCCAGCATTTT.

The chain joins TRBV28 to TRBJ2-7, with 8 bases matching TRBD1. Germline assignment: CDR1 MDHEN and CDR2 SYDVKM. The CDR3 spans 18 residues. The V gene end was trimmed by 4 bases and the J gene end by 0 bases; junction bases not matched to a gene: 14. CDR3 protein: CASSSDPRTGRISYEQYF. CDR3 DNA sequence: TGTGCCAGCAGTTCCGACCCAAGGACAGGGCGGATCTCCTACGAGCAGTACTTC.

CDR3 DNA: TGTGCCATCAGTAGATTACAGTCCGCTGAAGCTTTCTTT. This encodes CAISRLQSAEAFF. The chain links TRBV10-3 to TRBJ1-1; no reliable D call. This CDR3 is built from 13 residues. The ends were cut back, 5 bases at V and 6 bases at J, with 13 bases in the middle. CDR1 is ENHRY, CDR2 SYGVKD, per germline.

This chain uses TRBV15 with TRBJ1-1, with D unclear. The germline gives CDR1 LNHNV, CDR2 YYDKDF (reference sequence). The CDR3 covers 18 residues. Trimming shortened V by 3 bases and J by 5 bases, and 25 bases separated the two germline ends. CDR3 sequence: CATSRPRGHTVSRTEAFF. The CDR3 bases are TGTGCCACCAGCAGGCCTCGTGGGCACACAGTTTCGAGGACTGAAGCTTTCTTT. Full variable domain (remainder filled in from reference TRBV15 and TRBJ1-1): DAMVIQNPRYQVTQFGKPVTLSCSQTLNHNVMYWYQQKSSQAPKLLFHYYDKDFNNEADTPDNFQSRRPNTSFCFLDIRSPGLGDTAMYLCATSRPRGHTVSRTEAFFGQGTRLTVV.

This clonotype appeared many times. The CDR3 reads CASSLAGRSGYTF. The CDR3 DNA sequence: TGCGCCAGCAGCTTGGCCGGCCGGAGTGGCTACACCTTC. The rearrangement uses TRBV5-1 and TRBJ1-2, with D unclear. V was pared by 0 bases and J by 7 bases, with 10 bases between. The CDR3 loop spans 13 amino acids. In germline, CDR1 is SGHRS, CDR2 YFSETQ.

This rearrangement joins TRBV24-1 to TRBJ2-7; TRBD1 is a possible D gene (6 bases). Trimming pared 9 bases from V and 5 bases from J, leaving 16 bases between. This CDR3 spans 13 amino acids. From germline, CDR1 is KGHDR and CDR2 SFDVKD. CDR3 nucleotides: TGTGCCACCTCACGGCCAGGGGCCAACGAGCAGTACTTC. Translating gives CATSRPGANEQYF.

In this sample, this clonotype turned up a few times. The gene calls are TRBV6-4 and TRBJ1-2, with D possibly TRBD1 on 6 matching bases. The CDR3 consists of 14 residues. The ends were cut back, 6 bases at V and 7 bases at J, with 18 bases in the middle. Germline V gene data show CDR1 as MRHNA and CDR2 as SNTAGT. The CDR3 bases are TGTGCCAGCAGCGCCGGGACATTTGGCCGTGGCTACACCTTC. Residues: CASSAGTFGRGYTF.

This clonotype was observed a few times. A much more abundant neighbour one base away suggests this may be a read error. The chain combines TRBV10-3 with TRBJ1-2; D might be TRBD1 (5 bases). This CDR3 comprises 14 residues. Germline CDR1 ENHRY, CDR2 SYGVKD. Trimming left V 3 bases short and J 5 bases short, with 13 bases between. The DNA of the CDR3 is TGTGCCATCAGTGACGCCGGGACGGCTTATGGCTACACCTTC. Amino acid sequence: CAISDAGTAYGYTF.

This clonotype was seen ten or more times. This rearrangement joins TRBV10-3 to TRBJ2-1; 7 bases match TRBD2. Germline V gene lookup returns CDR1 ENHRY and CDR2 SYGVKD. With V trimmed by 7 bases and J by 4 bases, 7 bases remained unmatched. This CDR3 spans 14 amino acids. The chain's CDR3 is CAIKSGISYNEQFF. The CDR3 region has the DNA TGTGCCATCAAGAGCGGGATATCGTACAATGAGCAGTTCTTC.

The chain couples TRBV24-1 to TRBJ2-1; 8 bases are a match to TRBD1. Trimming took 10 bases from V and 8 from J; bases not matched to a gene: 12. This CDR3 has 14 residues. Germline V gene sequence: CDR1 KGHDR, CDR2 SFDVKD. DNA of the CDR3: TGTGCCACGAACGACAGGGGCATCGTGGATGAGCAGTTCTTC. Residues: CATNDRGIVDEQFF.

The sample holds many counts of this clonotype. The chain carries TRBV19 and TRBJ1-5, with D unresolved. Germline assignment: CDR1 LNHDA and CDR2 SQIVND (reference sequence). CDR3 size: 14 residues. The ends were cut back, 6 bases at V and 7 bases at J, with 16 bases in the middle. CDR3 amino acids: CASSRTTGSQPQHF. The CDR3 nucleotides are TGTGCCAGTAGCCGAACTACGGGGAGCCAGCCCCAGCATTTT.

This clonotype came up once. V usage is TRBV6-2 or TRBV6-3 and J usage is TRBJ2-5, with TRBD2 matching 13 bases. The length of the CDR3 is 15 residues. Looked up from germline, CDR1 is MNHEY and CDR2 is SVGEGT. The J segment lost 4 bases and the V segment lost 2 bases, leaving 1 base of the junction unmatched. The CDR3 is CASSYGTSGVETQYF. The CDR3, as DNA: TGTGCCAGCAGTTACGGGACTAGCGGGGTAGAGACCCAGTACTTC.

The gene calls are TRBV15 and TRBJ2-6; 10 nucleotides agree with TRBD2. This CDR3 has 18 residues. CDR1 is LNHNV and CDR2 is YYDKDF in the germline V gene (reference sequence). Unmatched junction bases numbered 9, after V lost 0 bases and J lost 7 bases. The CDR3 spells CATSRDGLADSDANVLTF. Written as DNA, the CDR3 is TGTGCCACCAGCAGAGATGGACTAGCGGACTCTGACGCCAACGTCCTGACTTTC.

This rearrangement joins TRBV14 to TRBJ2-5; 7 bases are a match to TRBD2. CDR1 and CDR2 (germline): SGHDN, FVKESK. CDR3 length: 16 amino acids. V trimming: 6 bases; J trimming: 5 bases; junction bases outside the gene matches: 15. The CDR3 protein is CASSLFRGSGKETQYF. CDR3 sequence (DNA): TGTGCCAGCAGTTTGTTCCGCGGGAGTGGTAAGGAGACCCAGTACTTC.

The CDR3 loop reads CASSQDTYAGKSQETQYF. The CDR3 DNA follows: TGTGCCAGCAGCCAAGATACTTATGCAGGGAAAAGCCAAGAGACCCAGTACTTC. The chain couples TRBV3-1 to TRBJ2-5, with D possibly matching TRBD1 (5 bases). Germline values: CDR1 LGHDT, CDR2 YNNKEL (reference sequence). Trimming took 0 bases from V and 1 from J, leaving 18 bases between them. The CDR3 is 18 residues long.

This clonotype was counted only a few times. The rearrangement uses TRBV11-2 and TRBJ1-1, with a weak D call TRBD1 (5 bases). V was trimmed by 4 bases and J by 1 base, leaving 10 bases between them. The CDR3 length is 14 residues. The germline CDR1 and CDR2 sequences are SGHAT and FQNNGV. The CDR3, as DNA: TGTGCCAGCAGCTGGGGACCGACGAACACTGAAGCTTTCTTT. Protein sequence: CASSWGPTNTEAFF.

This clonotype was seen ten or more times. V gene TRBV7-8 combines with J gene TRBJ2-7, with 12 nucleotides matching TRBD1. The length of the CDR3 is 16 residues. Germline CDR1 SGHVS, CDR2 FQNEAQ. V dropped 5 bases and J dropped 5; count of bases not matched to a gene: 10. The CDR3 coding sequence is TGTGCCAGCAGCCCAGAGGGGACAGGGGGCAGAAACGAGCAGTACTTC. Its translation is CASSPEGTGGRNEQYF.

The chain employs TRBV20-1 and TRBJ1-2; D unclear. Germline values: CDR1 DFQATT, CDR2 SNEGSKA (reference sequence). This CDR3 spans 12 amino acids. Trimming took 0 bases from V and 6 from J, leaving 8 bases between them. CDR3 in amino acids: CSARDLYNGYTF. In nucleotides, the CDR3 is TGCAGTGCTAGAGATTTGTACAATGGCTACACCTTC.

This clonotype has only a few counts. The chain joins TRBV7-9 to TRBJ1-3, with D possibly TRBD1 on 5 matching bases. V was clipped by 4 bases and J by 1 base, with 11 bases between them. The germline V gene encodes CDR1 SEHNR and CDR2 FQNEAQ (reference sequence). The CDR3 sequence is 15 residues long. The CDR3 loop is CASSWAGTSGNTIYF. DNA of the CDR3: TGTGCCAGCAGCTGGGCCGGGACTTCTGGAAACACCATATATTTT.